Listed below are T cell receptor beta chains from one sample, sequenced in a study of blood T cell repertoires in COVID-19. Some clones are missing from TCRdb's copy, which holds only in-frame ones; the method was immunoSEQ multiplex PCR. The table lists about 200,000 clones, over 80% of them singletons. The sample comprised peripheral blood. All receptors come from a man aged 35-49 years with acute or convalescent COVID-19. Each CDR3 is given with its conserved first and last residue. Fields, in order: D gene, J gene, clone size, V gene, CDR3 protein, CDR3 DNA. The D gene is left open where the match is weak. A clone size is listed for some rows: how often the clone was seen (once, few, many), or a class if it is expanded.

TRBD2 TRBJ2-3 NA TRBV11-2 CASSFFRLAGGPRTDTQYF TGTGCCAGCAGCTTCTTCCGACTAGCGGGAGGGCCTCGCACAGATACGCAGTATTTT
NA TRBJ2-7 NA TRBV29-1 CSVAPERFYEQYF TGCAGCGTTGCCCCAGAGAGGTTCTACGAGCAGTACTTC
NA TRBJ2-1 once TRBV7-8 CASSLGRFEQFF TGTGCCAGCAGCTTAGGGCGGTTTGAGCAGTTCTTC
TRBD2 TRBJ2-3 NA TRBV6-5 CASSLTSGSSDTQYF TGTGCCAGCAGTTTGACTAGCGGGAGTTCAGATACGCAGTATTTT
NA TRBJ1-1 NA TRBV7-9 CASSLEEGSEAFF TGTGCCAGCAGCTTAGAAGAGGGTTCTGAAGCTTTCTTT
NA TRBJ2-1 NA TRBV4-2 CASRSLSRNEQFF TGTGCCAGCAGGTCCTTAAGCCGCAATGAGCAGTTCTTC
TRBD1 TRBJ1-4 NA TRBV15 CATFPAGQGGSSEKLFF TGTGCCACCTTTCCTGCGGGACAGGGAGGATCCAGTGAAAAACTGTTTTTT
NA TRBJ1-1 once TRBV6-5 CASRGVNTEAFF TGTGCCAGCAGGGGAGTAAACACTGAAGCTTTCTTT
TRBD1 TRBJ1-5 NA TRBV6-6 CASSYSSGGGQPQHF TGTGCCAGCAGTTACTCGTCAGGGGGAGGTCAGCCCCAGCATTTT
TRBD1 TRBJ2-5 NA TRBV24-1 CATSGGGTGEETQYF TGTGCCACCAGTGGCGGGGGGACAGGGGAAGAGACCCAGTACTTC
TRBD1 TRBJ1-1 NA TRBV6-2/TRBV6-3 CASSYSIGQGGPEAFF TGTGCCAGCAGTTACTCGATCGGACAGGGGGGGCCTGAAGCTTTCTTT
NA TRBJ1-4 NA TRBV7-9 CASSPVGGGEKLFF TGTGCCAGCAGCCCTGTAGGCGGTGGGGAAAAACTGTTTTTT
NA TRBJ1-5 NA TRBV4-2 CASSQGAGRGHQPQHF TGTGCCAGCAGCCAAGGTGCGGGCAGGGGACATCAGCCCCAGCATTTT
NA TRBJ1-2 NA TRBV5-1 CASSLVQANYGYTF TGCGCCAGCAGCTTGGTACAGGCGAACTATGGCTACACCTTC
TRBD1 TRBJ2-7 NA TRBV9 CASSPWDRPYEQYF TGTGCCAGCAGCCCCTGGGACAGACCCTACGAGCAGTACTTC
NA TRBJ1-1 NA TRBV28 CASSFPQGRAFF TGTGCCAGCAGTTTCCCGCAGGGGAGAGCTTTCTTT
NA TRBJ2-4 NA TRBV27 CASSLKRAGAKNIQYF TGTGCCAGCAGTTTAAAGAGGGCCGGTGCCAAAAACATTCAGTACTTC
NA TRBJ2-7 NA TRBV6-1 CASSELYEQYF TGTGCCAGCAGTGAACTCTACGAGCAGTACTTC
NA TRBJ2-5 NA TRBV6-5 CASSRSGGLETQYF TGTGCCAGCAGCCGATCCGGAGGGTTGGAGACCCAGTACTTC
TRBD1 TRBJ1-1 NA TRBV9 CASSVSGQGARAEAFF TGTGCCAGCAGCGTGTCTGGACAGGGGGCTCGGGCTGAAGCTTTCTTT
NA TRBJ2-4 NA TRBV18 CASSQENPLAKNIQYF TGTGCCAGCTCACAAGAGAATCCTTTAGCCAAAAACATTCAGTACTTC
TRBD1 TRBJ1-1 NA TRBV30 CAWSAGTGNTEAFF TGTGCCTGGAGTGCCGGGACAGGGAACACTGAAGCTTTCTTT
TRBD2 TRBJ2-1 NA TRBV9 CASSAGTSTYNEQFF TGTGCCAGCAGCGCCGGGACTAGCACATACAATGAGCAGTTCTTC
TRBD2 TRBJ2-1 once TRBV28 CASTRLARAEQFF TGTGCCAGCACTAGACTAGCCCGGGCTGAGCAGTTCTTC
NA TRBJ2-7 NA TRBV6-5 CATGIDRRYEQYF TGTGCCACCGGTATAGACAGAAGATACGAGCAGTACTTC